Presented here are 10 T cell receptor beta chains from one specimen sequenced in a study of neurological immune-mediated disorders. TCRdb re-analysed the 5' RACE reads in MiXCR, keeping a single row per CDR3 protein. Here the sample spans about 65,000 distinct CDR3 sequences, around 4% being singletons. The specimen was PBMCs. These receptors were taken from a man aged 50 to 60 with multiple sclerosis.

This clonotype was seen repeatedly, ten times or more. Written as DNA, the CDR3 is TGCAGGGTAACAAGCGGGGCGTACAATGAGCAGTTCTTC. Protein sequence: CRVTSGAYNEQFF. The genes are TRBV20-1 and TRBJ2-1, with 7 bases aligning to TRBD2. There are 13 residues in the CDR3. In germline, CDR1 is DFQATT, CDR2 SNEGSKA (reference sequence).

This clonotype was recorded at least ten times. This rearrangement joins TRBV7-2 to TRBJ2-1; 7 positions agree with TRBD2. J was trimmed by 1 base and V by 4 bases; bases with no gene match: 1. This CDR3 region has 14 residues. Germline V CDR1 and CDR2: SGHTA, FQGNSA. The CDR3 region has the DNA TGTGCCAGCAGCTACGGGGGGTCCTACAATGAGCAGTTCTTC. It translates to CASSYGGSYNEQFF.

This clonotype was observed a few times. This sequence joins TRBV6-6 and TRBJ1-4; TRBD1 matches 7 bases. The J segment lost 5 bases and the V segment lost 6 bases, leaving 6 bases of the junction unmatched. Germline V gene sequence: CDR1 MNHNY, CDR2 SVGAGI (reference sequence). This CDR3 is 14 amino acids long. CDR3 nucleotide sequence: TGTGCCAGCAGGCCGACAGGGAAGAATGAAAAACTGTTTTTT. Translation: CASRPTGKNEKLFF.

This clonotype was counted ten times or more. Here the CDR3 reads CSADGRLYQETQYF. The CDR3, as DNA: TGCAGTGCTGACGGACGGTTGTACCAAGAGACCCAGTACTTC. The chain joins TRBV20-1 to TRBJ2-5; D call uncertain. V lost 5 bases and J 0 bases, leaving 13 bases between the germline ends. This CDR3 is built from 14 residues. The germline V gene encodes CDR1 DFQATT and CDR2 SNEGSKA (reference sequence).

This clonotype was observed at least ten times. The chain links TRBV20-1 to TRBJ2-3, with 11 bases identical to TRBD2. Germline CDR1 and CDR2: DFQATT and SNEGSKA (reference sequence). J lost 0 bases, V lost 4 bases, and 9 bases had no gene match. This CDR3 is built from 17 residues. The DNA of the CDR3 is TGCAGTGCTACCCGACTAGCGGGGAGGACTAGCACAGATACGCAGTATTTT. The encoded protein is CSATRLAGRTSTDTQYF.

This clonotype appeared many times. The rearrangement links TRBV20-1 to TRBJ1-5; TRBD1 aligns across 9 bases. With V trimmed by 6 bases and J by 4 bases, 1 base remained unmatched. Germline CDR1 reads DFQATT; CDR2 reads SNEGSKA (reference sequence). The CDR3 sequence is 12 residues long. CDR3 loop: CSAGTGNQPQHF. The CDR3, as DNA: TGCAGTGCCGGGACAGGGAATCAGCCCCAGCATTTT.

This clonotype was picked up many times. This sequence joins TRBV7-8 and TRBJ2-2; TRBD1 is a possible D gene (5 bases). The CDR3 is 13 amino acids. The germline CDR1 and CDR2 sequences are SGHVS and FQNEAQ. Trimming pared 6 bases from V and 6 bases from J, leaving 11 bases between. The CDR3 region is CASSSDSSGELFF. The CDR3, as DNA: TGTGCCAGCAGTTCCGACAGTTCCGGGGAGCTGTTTTTT.

This clonotype was observed many times. The rearrangement links TRBV5-1 to TRBJ1-5; D is uncertain. The length of the CDR3 is 15 residues. Trimming took 2 bases from V and 2 from J, leaving 11 bases between them. Germline V gene lookup returns CDR1 SGHRS and CDR2 YFSETQ. The CDR3 sequence: CASSLREDRNQPQHF. The CDR3 bases are TGCGCCAGCAGCTTAAGAGAAGATCGCAATCAGCCCCAGCATTTT.

This clonotype was observed many times. The chain has TRBV5-1 and TRBJ1-6; 10 bases are a match to TRBD1. CDR1 SGHRS and CDR2 YFSETQ come from the germline V gene. The CDR3 length is 15 residues. The trim removed 4 bases at V and 7 bases at J, leaving 5 bases unmatched. The CDR3 loop is CASSQPGQGNSPLHF. CDR3 bases: TGCGCCAGCAGCCAACCGGGACAGGGGAATTCACCCCTCCACTTT.

Many counts were recorded for this clonotype. The genes are TRBV7-2 and TRBJ2-3, with unresolved D. CDR1 is SGHTA and CDR2 is FQGNSA in the germline V gene. V lost 0 bases, J lost 0 bases, and 7 bases lay in between. This CDR3 is built from 15 residues. CDR3 DNA sequence: TGTGCCAGCAGCTTAGCGGGGTTTAGCACAGATACGCAGTATTTT. Its translation: CASSLAGFSTDTQYF.